Following are 3 T cell receptor beta chains from one sample sequenced in a study of radiation and T cells in renal cell carcinoma. Noted time point: blood 2 weeks post-SBRT. The treatment here: 15 Gy SBRT to primary tumor, nephrectomy 4 weeks later. Data came from immunoSEQ multiplex PCR; TCRdb stores just in-frame clones and leaves some out. The profile shows about 120,000 clones, around 82% of them singletons. The sequencing used blood, collected from a patient whose treatment included radiotherapy and nephrectomy. All receptors come from a middle-aged man with renal cell carcinoma.

The rearrangement links TRBV9 to TRBJ2-5; D perhaps matches TRBD2 (6 bases). This CDR3 spans 14 amino acids. Trimming took off 4 bases at V and 4 bases at J, with 14 bases between the two ends. Germline V CDR1 and CDR2: SGDLS, YYNGEE. CDR3 nucleotides: TGTGCCAGCAGCTTCACCGGGACTCCAGAGACCCAGTACTTC. As protein: CASSFTGTPETQYF.

The rearrangement uses TRBV5-1 and TRBJ1-2; tentative D call: TRBD1 (5 bases). The V end lost 0 bases, the J end lost 8 bases, and 14 bases lay between the germline ends. Germline CDR1 reads SGHRS; CDR2 reads YFSETQ. The CDR3 spans 14 residues. The CDR3 loop is CASSLDSRGEGYTF. The DNA for the CDR3 is TGCGCCAGCAGCTTGGATAGCCGGGGCGAAGGCTACACCTTC.

V usage is TRBV4-1 and J usage is TRBJ1-3; TRBD1 aligns across 9 bases. Per germline, CDR1 MGHRA and CDR2 YSYEKL. The CDR3 has 16 residues. The V gene end was trimmed by 4 bases and the J gene end by 4 bases; junction bases not matched to a gene: 8. The CDR3 sequence is CASSPRDRASGNTIYF. As DNA, the CDR3 is TGCGCCAGCAGCCCCCGGGACAGGGCTTCCGGAAACACCATATATTTT.